This record covers a single TCR beta chain. Antigen specificity is unknown. Sequencing libraries for TCR beta were prepared with iRepertoire HTBI primers and Arm-PCR of CDR3 regions. TCRdb reprocessed the multiplex PCR reads with MiXCR, giving one entry per CDR3 protein. The top ten clones hold approximately 26% of a sample with a few hundred thousand distinct CDR3 sequences, around a quarter of them seen once. The germline CDR1 and CDR2 sequences are SGHRS and YFSETQ. The CDR3 is 16 residues long. Trimming left V 5 bases short and J 0 bases short, with 12 bases between. Noted time point: persistent/refractory GD, antithyroid drugs over 5 years with positive TRAb. The TCR library was prepared using RNA isolated from PBMCs. This sample was included in a study of regulatory T cells in long-lasting Graves disease. General study findings and limits: Sharing of public clonotypes was greater in persistent patients (roughly 2,600) than in new patients (roughly 1,000). Blood alone, not thyroid tissue, was studied. When disease was persistent, TRBV28, TRBJ1-2 and TRBJ2-5 were the favored segments. Compared with new cases, persistent Graves' patients showed reduced TCR diversity.

The TCR sequence derives from a female donor with Graves disease. This chain joins TRBV5-1 and TRBJ1-6; D is undetermined. The source material was peripheral blood mononuclear cells (PBMCs), sampled when the disease was refractory, from a patient treated with antithyroid drugs. Here the CDR3 reads CASRPTALSYNSPLHF. The CDR3, as DNA: TGCGCCAGCAGGCCCACGGCCCTCTCCTATAATTCACCCCTCCACTTT.